These 13 T cell receptor beta chains were sequenced from one sample in a study of Graves' ophthalmopathy and Graves' hyperthyroidism. As the template, RNA transcripts were used to amplify TCR beta CDR3 regions. First-round RT-PCR employed HTBI primers, with a second-round multiplex PCR after it. TCRdb re-derived calls from the multiplex PCR reads in MiXCR, one entry per CDR3 protein. This table holds 300,000 to 500,000 distinct CDR3 sequences, approximately 15% found once. The sample was peripheral blood. Receptors originate from a woman aged 18-29 years with stable Graves' hyperthyroidism.

This clonotype was recorded at least ten times. V and J are TRBV5-6 and TRBJ1-1; D is unclear. The germline CDR1 and CDR2 sequences are SGHDT and YYEEEE. The CDR3 consists of 13 residues. Trimming took off 3 bases at V and 5 bases at J, with 11 bases between the two ends. CDR3 nucleotides: TGTGCCAGCAGCTCAGGACGGGGAACTGAAGCTTTCTTT. It codes for CASSSGRGTEAFF.

About this clonotype itself: One end of the junction does not line up with germline, which may come from a read error. The CDR3 loop reads CASSRNSLLYQKTQYF. CDR3 DNA: TGTGCCAGCAGCCGGAATTCCCTTTTGTACCAAAAGACCCAGTACTTC. This chain joins TRBV3-1 and TRBJ2-5; D remains unclear. The CDR3 runs 16 residues. Looked up from germline, CDR1 is LGHDT and CDR2 is YNNKEL (reference sequence).

This chain connects TRBV20-1 to TRBJ2-7; D might be TRBD1 or TRBD2, each matching 7 bases. Germline loops: CDR1 DFQATT, CDR2 SNEGSKA (reference sequence). Trimming took off 6 bases at V and 7 bases at J, with 19 bases between the two ends. CDR3 length: 13 residues. The CDR3 sequence: CSAPGRGDREQYF. In nucleotides, the CDR3 is TGCAGTGCCCCCGGACGGGGGGACAGAGAGCAGTACTTC.

The rearrangement uses TRBV28 and TRBJ1-2; D remains unclear. The CDR3 runs 16 residues. Per germline, CDR1 MDHEN and CDR2 SYDVKM. The V and J ends lost 6 bases and 6 bases respectively, with 23 bases between them. DNA of the CDR3: TGTGCCAGCAGCCTAACGGTAGTCATGAATACGCATGGCTACACCTTC. Its protein is CASSLTVVMNTHGYTF.

The chain is built from TRBV6-2 or TRBV6-3 and TRBJ2-2; D is uncertain. V shed 2 bases and J shed 4 bases, with 8 bases lying between them. The length of the CDR3 is 14 residues. Germline V gene lookup returns CDR1 MNHEY and CDR2 SVGEGT. In DNA, the CDR3 is TGTGCCAGCAGTTACACCTCTAGCACCGGGGAGCTGTTTTTT. Residues: CASSYTSSTGELFF.

This clonotype was found many times. The J gene is TRBJ1-5, the V gene TRBV20-1; D gene unclear. The CDR3 has 13 residues. Germline V gene lookup returns CDR1 DFQATT and CDR2 SNEGSKA (reference sequence). With 3 bases removed from V and 3 bases from J, the gap between germline ends came to 9 bases. CDR3 residues: CSASPGVNQPQHF. The CDR3 region has the DNA TGCAGTGCTAGCCCAGGTGTCAATCAGCCCCAGCATTTT.

This clonotype was recorded at least ten times. The CDR3 coding sequence is TGCGCCAGCAGCTTGGCTATAGGTTTGGAGCAGTACTTC. It is translated as CASSLAIGLEQYF. The J gene is TRBJ2-7, the V gene TRBV5-1; D not resolved. There are 13 residues in the CDR3. Deletions cut 0 bases from V and 7 bases from J, with 11 bases between. From germline, CDR1 is SGHRS and CDR2 YFSETQ.

In its sample, this clonotype was seen many times. The chain uses TRBV5-1 and TRBJ1-1; D is undetermined. V was shortened by 1 base and J by 3 bases, with 7 bases between the two germline ends. The CDR3 runs to 13 residues. Germline CDR1 and CDR2: SGHRS and YFSETQ. The DNA for the CDR3 is TGCGCCAGCAGCTTGTCGGCAGACACTGAAGCTTTCTTT. Amino acid sequence: CASSLSADTEAFF.

Many counts were recorded for this clonotype. V and J are TRBV11-1 and TRBJ2-5, with a tentative D call TRBD2 (5 bases). The CDR3 covers 15 residues. Germline CDR1 SGHAT, CDR2 FQDESV (reference sequence). The V and J ends lost 5 bases and 0 bases respectively, with 13 bases between them. CDR3 amino acids: CASSPRGGYQETQYF. DNA of the CDR3: TGTGCCAGCAGCCCTCGAGGCGGGTACCAAGAGACCCAGTACTTC.

This clonotype was picked up many times. This chain uses TRBV6-5 with TRBJ1-2; D remains unclear. Germline V gene sequence: CDR1 MNHEY, CDR2 SVGAGI. Trimming took off 4 bases at V and 4 bases at J, with 10 bases between the two ends. The CDR3 is 13 residues long. CDR3 region: CASSSGAFYGYTF. In nucleotides, the CDR3 is TGTGCCAGCAGTTCCGGCGCCTTCTATGGCTACACCTTC.

In this sample, this clonotype turned up a few times. Germline is not matched at one junction end, which may reflect a read error. This chain joins TRBV13 and TRBJ2-4; no firm D call. Germline CDR1 PRHDT, CDR2 FYEKMQ (reference sequence). There are 14 residues in the CDR3. The CDR3 is CASSFMEAKNIKYF. CDR3 coding DNA: TGTGCCAGCAGCTTTATGGAAGCCAAAAACATTAAGTACTTC.

Concerning this clonotype itself: A much bigger clone sits one base away, suggesting this may be a read error. The rearrangement joins TRBV5-5 to TRBJ1-5; D possibly corresponds to TRBD1 (5 bases). In germline, CDR1 is SGHKS, CDR2 YYEKEE (reference sequence). The CDR3 extends over 15 amino acids. CDR3 residues: CASRLGGVHNQPQQF. As DNA, the CDR3 is TGTGCCAGCAGGCTGGGGGGGGTACACAATCAGCCCCAGCAGTTT.

The sample holds many counts of this clonotype. V is TRBV7-2 and J is TRBJ1-2, with D tentatively TRBD1 (5 bases). Germline values: CDR1 SGHTA, CDR2 FQGNSA. The germline V and J ends were trimmed by 5 bases and 5 bases, with 15 bases remaining between them. The CDR3 totals 14 residues. CDR3 protein: CASSPRAGGYGYTF. DNA for the CDR3: TGTGCCAGCAGCCCCAGGGCAGGAGGATATGGCTACACCTTC.